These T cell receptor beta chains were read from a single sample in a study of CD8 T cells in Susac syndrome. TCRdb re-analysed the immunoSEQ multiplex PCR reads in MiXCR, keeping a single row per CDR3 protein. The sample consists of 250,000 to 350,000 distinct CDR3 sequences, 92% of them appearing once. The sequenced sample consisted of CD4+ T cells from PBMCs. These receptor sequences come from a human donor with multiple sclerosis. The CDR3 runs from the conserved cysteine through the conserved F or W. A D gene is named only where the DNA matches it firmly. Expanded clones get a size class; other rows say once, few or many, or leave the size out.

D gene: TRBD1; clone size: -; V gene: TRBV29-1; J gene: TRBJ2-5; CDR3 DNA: TGCAGCGTTCAGGATCGGGCAAGGCAGGGGACAGCGGTGGAGACCCAGTACTTC; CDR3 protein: CSVQDRARQGTAVETQYF
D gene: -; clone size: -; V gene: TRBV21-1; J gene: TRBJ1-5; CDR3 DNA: TGTGCCAGCAGCAGCGACAGTTATCAGCCCCAGCATTTT; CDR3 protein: CASSSDSYQPQHF
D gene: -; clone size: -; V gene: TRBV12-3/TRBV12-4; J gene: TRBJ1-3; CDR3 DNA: TGTGCCAGCAGTTCCCAACAGCTTAACTCTGGAAACACCATATATTTT; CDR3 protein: CASSSQQLNSGNTIYF
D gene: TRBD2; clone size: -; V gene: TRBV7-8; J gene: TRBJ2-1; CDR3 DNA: TGTGCCAGCAGCTTAGTAGCGGGGGGGGCCGGGGAGCAGTTCTTC; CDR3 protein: CASSLVAGGAGEQFF
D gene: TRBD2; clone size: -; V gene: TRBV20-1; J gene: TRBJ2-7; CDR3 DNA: TGCAGTGCTATAAGCGGGAGTCTTCAGGGCGAGCAGTACTTC; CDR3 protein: CSAISGSLQGEQYF
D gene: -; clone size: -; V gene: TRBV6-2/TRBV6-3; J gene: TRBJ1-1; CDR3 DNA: TGTGCCAGCAGTGCGAGACAAGTGGTCTTCGCTGAAGCTTTCTTT; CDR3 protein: CASSARQVVFAEAFF
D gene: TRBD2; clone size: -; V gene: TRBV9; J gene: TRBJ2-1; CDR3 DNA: TGTGCCAGCAGCGCCCTAGCGGGAGTACAGGACAATGAGCAGTTCTTC; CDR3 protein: CASSALAGVQDNEQFF
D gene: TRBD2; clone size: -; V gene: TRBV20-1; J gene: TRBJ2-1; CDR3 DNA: TGCAGTGCTAGAGATTTGGGACTAGTTGCCTACAATGAGCAGTTCTTC; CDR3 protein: CSARDLGLVAYNEQFF
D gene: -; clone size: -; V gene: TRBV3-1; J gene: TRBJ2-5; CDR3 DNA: TGTGCCAGCAGCCAAACCCCAGGGGAGTGGGAGACCCAGTACTTC; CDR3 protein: CASSQTPGEWETQYF
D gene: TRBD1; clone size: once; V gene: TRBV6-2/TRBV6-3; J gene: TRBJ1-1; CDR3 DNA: TGTGCCAGCAGAACCGGGACAGGGTTTGGACAAGCTTTCTTT; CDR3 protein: CASRTGTGFGQAFF